This TCR beta chain was found in a study of identical twins (dated by TCRdb to 2016 to 2017). For context, the study as a whole: The study deep-sequenced TCR alpha and beta repertoires from monozygotic twins, unrelated adults of various ages and cord blood to test whether fetal clonotypes persist. Replicate twin experiments were performed at different times using different library preparation protocols to rule out contamination.

All donors were healthy Caucasians. Three pairs of female monozygotic twins, all aged 18 to 29 years, were included in the twin cohort. RNA for TCR libraries was isolated from peripheral blood mononuclear cells. General findings and caveats noted by the study authors: In monozygotic twins, recombination models systematically underestimated out-of-frame TCR alpha sharing, but the models matched the sharing seen between unrelated individuals. Zero-insertion analyses could be partly confounded by invariant T cells such as MAIT and iNKT, although diverse VJ usage argued against such confounding for most clonotypes. Compared with coincidental sharing between unrelated individuals, an excess of low generation-probability sequences was observed among out-of-frame TCR alpha sequences shared between twins. Abundant cord blood beta clonotypes carried fewer insertions; young adult naive repertoires showed a weaker similar trend, while memory repertoires showed none. The excess sharing between twins in beta out-of-frame sequences was weaker because fewer shared sequences reduced the signal-to-noise ratio. Conclusions relied on cross-sectional statistical analysis, since the same donors could not be followed over many years.

This clonotype was counted a few times. Its antigen remains unidentified. Base qualities were left out, and no much larger clone turns up one base away. Including the terminal cysteine and phenylalanine, the CDR3 comprises 12 residues. Of all the DNA, just the CDR3 is kept, 36 bases in frame from base 1. The germline V gene encodes CDR1 SQVTM and CDR2 ANQGSEA. V lost 4 bases and J lost 1 base; the stretch between them is 7 bases long. Library method: 5' RACE. Sequencing was carried out with an Illumina HiSeq 2000. A universal primer binding site was introduced by template switching, and a unique molecular identifier was present in the final cDNA, enabling accurate counting of TCR cDNA molecules. Specific primers in the conserved constant-segment region were used to synthesize first-strand cDNA for TCR alpha and beta chains. Each cDNA library was double barcoded, with a SMART-Mk sample barcode plus Illumina barcodes, to control for contamination. TruSeq adapter sequences along with Illumina sample barcodes were introduced in two successive PCR steps. The TCR alpha and beta cDNA libraries were sequenced on the Illumina HiSeq platform using custom primers. Per the source publication's procedure: Unique molecular identifiers were extracted from raw reads with MiGEC, and CDR3 positions were determined with MiXCR. Recombination models were inferred per individual with the repgenHMM and IGoR tools using an EM algorithm. The tcR package in R was used for shared clonotype analysis, with sharing normalized by the product of cloneset sizes. Out-of-frame nonproductive sequences were analyzed to study raw recombination free of thymic and clonal selection effects. TCRdb handled the public reads itself, with Q25 trimming in fastp and clone calling in MiXCR, and kept productive beta chains. Rows with one shared CDR3 protein collapse into an entry with the most common genes and DNA. TCRdb's processing, not the study's, gives the V and J calls here. The sample profile shows under 1 million distinct CDR3 sequences; about 12% of them were found once. The top ten clones comprise around 1.6% of the sample.

This same sample was also taken into another study, of yellow fever vaccine responses in identical twins. Per the second study: The T cell response to vaccination in identical twins was reported by the authors to appear partly convergent and partly personalized. In the study, vaccine-responding T cell clones were precisely tracked in identical twins.

The receptor comes from a woman aged 18-35 years in good health. Recombination linked TRBV29-1 to TRBJ2-5; the D gene is not confidently resolved. Sequences were obtained from PBMCs. The nucleotides are TGCAGCGTTGCTCTCAGCCAAGAGACCCAGTACTTC. Its translation reads: CSVALSQETQYF.